What follows are 17 T cell receptor beta chains derived from one specimen sequenced in a study of identical twins. TCRdb itself ran the 5' RACE reads through MiXCR, one entry per CDR3 protein. The table lists 450,000 or so distinct CDR3 sequences, 15% to 20% of them singletons. Material: naive T cells sorted from blood. The origin of the receptors is a man aged 45-60 years in good health.

This clonotype was counted many times. The chain combines TRBV7-9 with TRBJ2-7; 11 nucleotides agree with TRBD1. With 5 bases clipped from V and 5 bases from J, the junction kept 5 bases outside the gene matches. The CDR3 runs to 14 residues. Germline loops: CDR1 SEHNR, CDR2 FQNEAQ (reference sequence). CDR3 amino acids: CASSGRTGGDEQYF. The CDR3 region has the DNA TGTGCCAGCAGCGGGAGGACAGGGGGCGACGAGCAGTACTTC. Filled out from reference TRBV7-9 and TRBJ2-7, the complete variable domain reads DTGVSQNPRHKITKRGQNVTFRCDPISEHNRLYWYRQTLGQGPEFLTYFQNEAQLEKSRLLSDRFSAERPKGSFSTLEIQRTEQGDSAMYLCASSGRTGGDEQYFGPGTRLTVT.

V and J are TRBV27 and TRBJ1-4, with TRBD1 matching over 9 bases. The CDR3 has 14 residues. V gave up 4 bases and J gave up 5 bases; unmatched junction bases: 2. CDR1 and CDR2 from the germline V gene are MNHEY and SMNVEV (reference sequence). CDR3 bases: TGTGCCAGCAGTTATGGGACAGGGAATGAAAAACTGTTTTTT. It yields the protein CASSYGTGNEKLFF.

The chain joins TRBV9 to TRBJ1-2; D possibly corresponds to TRBD1 (6 bases). Trimming removed 5 bases at V and 1 base at J, with 12 bases between. The germline CDR1 and CDR2 sequences are SGDLS and YYNGEE. This CDR3 contains 14 residues. CDR3 residues: CASRDMDSNYGYTF. CDR3 coding DNA: TGTGCCAGCAGAGATATGGACAGTAACTATGGCTACACCTTC.

Of note for this clonotype: One end of the junction is discordant with germline, which a read error may explain. The V call is TRBV6-2 or TRBV6-3, the J call TRBJ2-7; D not certain. This CDR3 comprises 13 residues. CDR1 is MNHEY and CDR2 is SVGEGT in the germline V gene. The CDR3 loop reads CASSYSMGYVQYF. The CDR3 DNA follows: TGTGCCAGCAGTTACTCGATGGGCTACGTGCAGTACTTC.

In its sample, this clonotype was seen many times. The V gene is TRBV28, the J gene TRBJ1-5; a weak D match, TRBD1 (6 bases). Between the trimmed V and J ends, which lost 9 bases and 3 bases, there was a span of 12 bases. The germline gives CDR1 MDHEN, CDR2 SYDVKM. The CDR3 is made up of 13 amino acids. In nucleotides, the CDR3 is TGTGCCAGTTCCGGACAGATCAATCAGCCCCAGCATTTT. This codes for CASSGQINQPQHF.

The chain is built from TRBV20-1 and TRBJ2-3; 9 nucleotides align to TRBD2. Germline loops: CDR1 DFQATT, CDR2 SNEGSKA (reference sequence). The CDR3 is 16 residues long. V gave up 1 base and J gave up 2 bases; unmatched junction bases: 7. Written as DNA, the CDR3 is TGCAGTGCTAGAGTAACGCGGGGGGGCCCCACAGATACGCAGTATTTT. It codes for CSARVTRGGPTDTQYF.

There are many counts of this clonotype. V usage is TRBV4-2 and J usage is TRBJ2-1; 12 bases align to TRBD1. Germline values: CDR1 LGHNA, CDR2 YNFKEQ. V was clipped by 4 bases and J by 10 bases; unmatched bases: 8. This CDR3 is 15 amino acids long. The DNA of the CDR3 is TGTGCCAGCAGCCCGGGACAGGGGGCCGTGTACGAGCAGTTCTTC. Translation gives CASSPGQGAVYEQFF.

The V call is TRBV12-3 or TRBV12-4, the J call TRBJ2-5; 7 bases align to TRBD1. The CDR3 is 15 amino acids. The V and J ends lost 5 bases and 0 bases, in that order; junction bases with no gene match: 6. Here the CDR3 DNA reads TGTGCCAGCAGTCTGCTCGGGACAGACCAAGAGACCCAGTACTTC. This translates into CASSLLGTDQETQYF.

V usage is TRBV20-1 and J usage is TRBJ1-2; the match to TRBD1 covers 8 bases. From germline, CDR1 is DFQATT and CDR2 SNEGSKA (reference sequence). Trimming took 0 bases from V and 4 from J; bases not matched to a gene: 10. The CDR3 totals 16 residues. This CDR3 is CSARDHGQGSSYGYTF. The CDR3, as DNA: TGCAGTGCTAGAGATCATGGACAGGGTAGTTCCTATGGCTACACCTTC.

This clonotype was counted a few times. The rearrangement joins TRBV30 to TRBJ2-7; 7 nucleotides match TRBD1. V shed 3 bases and J 1 base; nucleotides not matched to a gene: 9. Germline V gives CDR1 GTSNPN, CDR2 SVGIG (reference sequence). This CDR3 comprises 15 residues. CDR3: CAWRAGTVASYEQYF. CDR3 nucleotides: TGTGCCTGGAGGGCCGGGACAGTGGCTTCCTACGAGCAGTACTTC.

This clonotype has at least ten counts. The genes are TRBV6-2 or TRBV6-3 and TRBJ1-2; 7 positions agree with TRBD1. Germline V gene lookup returns CDR1 MNHEY and CDR2 SVGEGT. V shed 6 bases, J shed 7 bases, and the junction held 11 bases outside the gene matches. The CDR3 consists of 14 residues. The CDR3 DNA reads as TGTGCCAGCAGCCAGGACAGGACCTTGGGTGGCTACACCTTC. Its translation: CASSQDRTLGGYTF.

This clonotype was observed at least ten times. This rearrangement joins TRBV27 to TRBJ2-1; no clear D gene. CDR3 length: 14 residues. With 4 bases removed from V and 0 bases from J, the gap between germline ends came to 7 bases. CDR1 and CDR2 from the germline V gene are MNHEY and SMNVEV (reference sequence). Here the CDR3 reads CASSSLGSYNEQFF. CDR3 nucleotides: TGTGCCAGCAGTTCGCTCGGCTCCTACAATGAGCAGTTCTTC.

This clonotype was found many times. The rearrangement uses TRBV13 and TRBJ2-7, with 13 bases fitting TRBD2. The CDR3 is 17 residues long. Germline loops: CDR1 PRHDT, CDR2 FYEKMQ (reference sequence). V was clipped by 4 bases and J by 2 bases; unmatched bases: 8. CDR3 sequence (DNA): TGTGCCAGCAGCTCCACGACTAGCGGGGGGAAGACCTACGAGCAGTACTTC. Protein sequence: CASSSTTSGGKTYEQYF.

This clonotype has a handful of counts. CDR3 DNA sequence: TGTGCCAGCAGTTTATTCCGGATGGGGGAGGCGTACAATGAGCAGTTCTTC. Protein: CASSLFRMGEAYNEQFF. The chain employs TRBV28 and TRBJ2-1; D might be TRBD2 (6 bases). In germline, CDR1 is MDHEN, CDR2 SYDVKM. This CDR3 is built from 17 residues. Trimming stripped 1 base from V and 4 bases from J, with 17 bases between.

The chain uses TRBV4-3 and TRBJ1-1; D is perhaps TRBD1 (5 bases). This CDR3 has 15 residues. Germline lookup yields CDR1 LGHNA and CDR2 YSLEER. V lost 0 bases, J lost 2 bases, and 10 bases lay in between. The CDR3 sequence is CASSQDRQLNTEAFF. For the CDR3, the DNA is TGCGCCAGCAGCCAAGATCGACAGCTTAACACTGAAGCTTTCTTT.

To note about this clonotype: This sequence may be a read error, since a much larger clone differs from it by one base. The chain couples TRBV28 to TRBJ2-3; 8 bases fit TRBD2. Germline V gene lookup returns CDR1 MDHEN and CDR2 SYDVKM. The V and J ends lost 6 bases and 14 bases, in that order; junction bases with no gene match: 7. The CDR3 has 11 amino acids. The CDR3 DNA reads as TGTGCCAGCAGCTCACTAGCGGAGCTGTATTTT. It specifies CASSSLAELYF.

V is TRBV5-1 and J is TRBJ2-7, with 8 nucleotides matching TRBD1. There are 15 residues in the CDR3. V shed 0 bases and J 2 bases; nucleotides not matched to a gene: 4. Germline V lookup: CDR1 SGHRS, CDR2 YFSETQ. The CDR3 loop reads CASSLVTGETYEQYF. CDR3 nucleotides: TGCGCCAGCAGCTTGGTGACAGGGGAAACCTACGAGCAGTACTTC.